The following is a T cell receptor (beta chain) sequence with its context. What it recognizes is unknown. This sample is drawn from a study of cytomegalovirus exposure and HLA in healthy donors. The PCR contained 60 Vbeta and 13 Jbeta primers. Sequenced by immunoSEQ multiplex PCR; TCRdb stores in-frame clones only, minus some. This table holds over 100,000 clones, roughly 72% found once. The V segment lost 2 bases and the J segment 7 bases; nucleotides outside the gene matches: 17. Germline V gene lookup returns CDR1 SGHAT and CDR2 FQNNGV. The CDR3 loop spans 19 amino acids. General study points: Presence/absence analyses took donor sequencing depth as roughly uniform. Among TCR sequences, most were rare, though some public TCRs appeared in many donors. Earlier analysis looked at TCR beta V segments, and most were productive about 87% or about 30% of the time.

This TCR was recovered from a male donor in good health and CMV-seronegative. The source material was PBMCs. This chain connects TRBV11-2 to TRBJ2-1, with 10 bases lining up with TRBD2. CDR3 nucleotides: TGTGCCAGCAGCTTATTGGGGGGACCCGAATCTAGCGGGAGAAATGAGCAGTTCTTC. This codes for CASSLLGGPESSGRNEQFF. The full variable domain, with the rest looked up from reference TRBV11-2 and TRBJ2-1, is EAGVAQSPRYKIIEKRQSVAFWCNPISGHATLYWYQQILGQGPKLLIQFQNNGVVDDSQLPKDRFSAERLKGVDSTLKIQPAKLEDSAVYLCASSLLGGPESSGRNEQFFGPGTRLTVL.